Below, 32 T cell receptor beta chains from the same sample are listed, as sequenced in a study of blood T cell repertoires in COVID-19. TCRdb's table, derived via immunoSEQ multiplex PCR, lists solely in-frame clones and lacks some. The repertoire holds 200,000 to 250,000 clones, with roughly four fifths as singletons. The sample consisted of PBMCs or T cells enriched from blood (not recorded which). The receptors stem from a man aged 40-55 years who had recovered from COVID-19.

This chain uses TRBV20-1 with TRBJ1-2, with D perhaps matching TRBD1 (6 bases). Trimming shortened V by 3 bases and J by 8 bases, and 19 bases separated the two germline ends. This CDR3 is built from 14 residues. The germline V gene has CDR1 DFQATT and CDR2 SNEGSKA (reference sequence). CDR3 bases: TGCAGTGCTAGTGGGGCAGGGGAAGGGGTCGGCTACACCTTC. Translating it yields CSASGAGEGVGYTF.

V and J are TRBV7-9 and TRBJ1-1; D gene ambiguous. There are 12 residues in the CDR3. Deletions cut 1 base from V and 4 bases from J, with 4 bases between. Germline values: CDR1 SEHNR, CDR2 FQNEAQ (reference sequence). CDR3 bases: TGTGCCAGCAGCTTAGGGCCCACTGAAGCTTTCTTT. Amino acid sequence: CASSLGPTEAFF.

V and J are TRBV25-1 and TRBJ2-1, with 9 bases lining up with TRBD1. CDR1 is MGHDK and CDR2 is SYGVNS in the germline V gene. The length of the CDR3 is 15 residues. V gave up 3 bases and J gave up 8 bases; unmatched junction bases: 8. The chain's CDR3 is CASSDITGGWDEQFF. As DNA, the CDR3 is TGTGCCAGCAGTGACATAACAGGGGGCTGGGATGAGCAGTTCTTC.

In this sample, this clone is medium-sized. The chain couples TRBV9 to TRBJ2-1, with D hard to call. Germline V lookup: CDR1 SGDLS, CDR2 YYNGEE. This CDR3 has 17 amino acids. Between the trimmed V and J ends, which lost 1 base and 5 bases, there was a span of 19 bases. CDR3 sequence reads: CASSVKWWAPPNNEQFF. CDR3 sequence (DNA): TGTGCCAGCAGCGTAAAGTGGTGGGCCCCACCCAACAATGAGCAGTTCTTC.

V is TRBV12-3 or TRBV12-4 and J is TRBJ1-2; D gene uncertain. The ends were cut back, 4 bases at V and 7 bases at J, with 10 bases in the middle. This CDR3 has 12 residues. CDR3 protein: CASSWETGGYTF. The CDR3 DNA reads as TGTGCCAGCAGTTGGGAGACTGGTGGCTACACCTTC.

The chain is built from TRBV30 and TRBJ2-7, with unresolved D. CDR3 length: 13 amino acids. In germline, CDR1 is GTSNPN, CDR2 SVGIG (reference sequence). V lost 4 bases and J 7 bases, leaving 17 bases between the germline ends. The CDR3 loop reads CAWTGQALLEQYF. In DNA, the CDR3 is TGTGCCTGGACTGGGCAGGCCCTTCTAGAGCAGTACTTC.

The V gene is TRBV9, the J gene TRBJ2-7; 8 bases match TRBD1. Trimming at V came to 3 bases and at J to 3 bases, leaving 11 bases not matched to a gene. The CDR3 has 16 residues. Per the germline V gene, CDR1 is SGDLS and CDR2 is YYNGEE. The CDR3 sequence: CASSARPLGTGYEQYF. The CDR3 DNA sequence: TGTGCCAGCAGCGCCCGCCCCTTGGGGACAGGCTACGAGCAGTACTTC.

About this clone itself: This CDR3 is also generated by other DNA sequences in the sample. The chain links TRBV27 to TRBJ1-2, with D perhaps matching TRBD1 (5 bases). The germline CDR1 and CDR2 sequences are MNHEY and SMNVEV (reference sequence). The V gene lost 3 bases and the J gene lost 4 bases, with 9 bases spanning the gap. This CDR3 is built from 13 residues. The CDR3 sequence: CASSFRGTYGYTF. The CDR3 region has the DNA TGTGCCAGCAGTTTTAGGGGTACCTATGGCTACACCTTC.

This clone has just a few counts. V and J are TRBV7-3 and TRBJ1-1, with no clear D. Germline-derived CDR1 and CDR2 are SGHTA and FQGTGA. The CDR3 sequence is 13 residues long. The germline V and J ends were trimmed by 5 bases and 3 bases, with 10 bases remaining between them. Here the CDR3 reads CASSLMPDTEAFF. Here the CDR3 DNA reads TGTGCCAGCAGCCTTATGCCAGACACTGAAGCTTTCTTT. Full variable domain (rest looked up from reference TRBV7-3 and TRBJ1-1): GAGVSQTPSNKVTEKGKYVELRCDPISGHTALYWYRQSLGQGPEFLIYFQGTGAADDSGLPNDRFFAVRPEGSVSTLKIQRTERGDSAVYLCASSLMPDTEAFFGQGTRLTVV.

This rearrangement joins TRBV6-2 or TRBV6-3 to TRBJ1-1, with 9 positions matching TRBD1. CDR3 length: 13 residues. The V gene end was trimmed by 2 bases and the J gene end by 7 bases; junction bases not matched to a gene: 2. Germline V gene data show CDR1 as MNHEY and CDR2 as SVGEGT. CDR3 in DNA: TGTGCCAGCAGTTACAGGACAGGGGTTGAAGCTTTCTTT. Protein: CASSYRTGVEAFF.

The rearrangement uses TRBV5-4 and TRBJ2-7, with 8 bases identical to TRBD2. V lost 3 bases, J lost 1 base, and 9 bases stayed unmatched. Looked up from germline, CDR1 is SGHNT and CDR2 is YYREEE (reference sequence). The CDR3 contains 16 residues. For the CDR3, the DNA is TGTGCCAGCAGCTCGGAAGCGGGAGAGGGGTCCTACGAGCAGTACTTC. It encodes CASSSEAGEGSYEQYF.

This clone appeared once. The chain has TRBV5-4 and TRBJ2-2; 10 bases fit TRBD2. Germline loops: CDR1 SGHNT, CDR2 YYREEE (reference sequence). V gave up 9 bases and J gave up 4 bases; unmatched junction bases: 6. There are 14 residues in the CDR3. The chain's CDR3 is CATSSGRTTGELFF. DNA of the CDR3: TGTGCCACTAGTAGCGGGAGGACCACCGGGGAGCTGTTTTTT.

This clone was observed a single time. The chain carries TRBV6-4 and TRBJ2-7; 11 bases are a match to TRBD2. The CDR3 contains 15 residues. J lost 1 base, V lost 4 bases, and 3 bases had no gene match. From germline, CDR1 is MRHNA and CDR2 SNTAGT. The CDR3 sequence is CASSVLAGGSYEQYF. The CDR3 nucleotides read TGTGCCAGCAGTGTTCTAGCGGGAGGATCCTACGAGCAGTACTTC.

The CDR3 sequence: CASSGDFSSYEQYF. Written as DNA, the CDR3 is TGTGCCAGCAGCGGGGACTTCTCCTCCTACGAGCAGTACTTC. This sequence joins TRBV5-6 and TRBJ2-7, with a possible D match to TRBD2 (6 bases). This CDR3 has 14 residues. Germline CDR1 is SGHDT and CDR2 is YYEEEE. The V and J ends lost 4 bases and 0 bases respectively, with 11 bases between them.

This clone appeared a single time. This chain links TRBV5-6 with TRBJ2-1, with 7 bases identical to TRBD2. The V and J ends lost 4 bases and 7 bases, in that order; junction bases with no gene match: 5. The CDR3 length is 13 residues. Germline loops: CDR1 SGHDT, CDR2 YYEEEE. As DNA, the CDR3 is TGTGCCAGCAGCAGTGGGACTATAAATGAGCAGTTCTTC. As protein: CASSSGTINEQFF.

J is TRBJ1-3 and V is TRBV10-3; weak D call: TRBD1 (5 bases). Trimming shortened V by 5 bases and J by 2 bases, and 13 bases separated the two germline ends. Germline V gene data show CDR1 as ENHRY and CDR2 as SYGVKD. The CDR3 sequence is 15 residues long. In DNA form, the CDR3 reads TGTGCCATCAGTCCCGGGACTGTTACTGGAAACACCATATATTTT. It codes for CAISPGTVTGNTIYF.

The CDR3 spells CASSSTGQRGETQYF. The CDR3 DNA reads TGTGCCAGCAGCTCCACAGGTCAGCGGGGAGAGACCCAGTACTTC. V gene TRBV5-5 combines with J gene TRBJ2-5; 7 bases are shared with TRBD2. V lost 3 bases and J lost 4; bases outside the gene matches: 9. The CDR3 is made up of 15 amino acids. Per germline, CDR1 SGHKS and CDR2 YYEKEE (reference sequence).

This chain links TRBV29-1 with TRBJ1-2; 7 positions agree with TRBD1. The CDR3 spans 14 residues. Trimming removed 5 bases from V and 2 bases from J; junction bases left unmatched: 8. Germline V gene lookup returns CDR1 SQVTM and CDR2 ANQGSEA. As DNA, the CDR3 is TGCAGCGTTCAGGGGGGAATGGAGAACTATGGCTACACCTTC. Translating gives CSVQGGMENYGYTF.

The chain employs TRBV20-1 and TRBJ2-7; tentative D call: TRBD2 (7 bases). Per germline, CDR1 DFQATT and CDR2 SNEGSKA (reference sequence). The CDR3 spans 14 residues. Trimming pared 6 bases from V and 2 bases from J, leaving 17 bases between. CDR3 in DNA: TGCAGTGCCAGTGGGGGGGGCCAACCCTACGAGCAGTACTTC. This codes for CSASGGGQPYEQYF.

The chain has TRBV12-5 and TRBJ2-1; 11 bases line up with TRBD2. The junction had 2 bases not matched to a gene; V was cut back by 5 bases and J by 5 bases. This CDR3 comprises 14 residues. CDR1 is LGHNT and CDR2 is FRNRAP in the germline V gene. CDR3 coding DNA: TGTGCTAGTGGTCAGACTAGCGGGAACAATGAGCAGTTCTTC. Translating gives CASGQTSGNNEQFF. The full variable domain, completed using reference TRBV12-5 and TRBJ2-1, is DARVTQTPRHKVTEMGQEVTMRCQPILGHNTVFWYRQTMMQGLELLAYFRNRAPLDDSGMPKDRFSAEMPDATLATLKIQPSEPRDSAVYFCASGQTSGNNEQFFGPGTRLTVL.

The chain links TRBV6-4 to TRBJ2-7, with TRBD2 identical over 9 bases. The CDR3 covers 15 residues. V lost 3 bases and J lost 7; bases outside the gene matches: 10. The germline gives CDR1 MRHNA, CDR2 SNTAGT. DNA of the CDR3: TGTGCCAGCAGTGAACGGGCTAGCGGGGTAAGGGAGCAGTACTTC. This encodes CASSERASGVREQYF.

This clone was seen just once. In DNA form, the CDR3 reads TGTGCCAGCAGCCCACCGGACAGGGAGTACGAGCAGTACTTC. Its protein product is CASSPPDREYEQYF. This rearrangement joins TRBV3-1 (or the pseudogene TRBV3-2) to TRBJ2-7; 8 bases line up with TRBD1. Germline V gene lookup returns CDR1 LGHDT and CDR2 YNNKEL (reference sequence). The length of the CDR3 is 14 residues. Trimming at V came to 4 bases and at J to 4 bases, leaving 6 bases not matched to a gene.

This chain links TRBV7-8 with TRBJ1-2, with D possibly TRBD1 on 5 matching bases. The germline V and J ends were trimmed by 6 bases and 7 bases, with 15 bases remaining between them. CDR1 is SGHVS, CDR2 FQNEAQ, per germline. There are 13 residues in the CDR3. In DNA, the CDR3 is TGTGCCAGCAGGCCATCGGGGGTGGGTGGCTACACCTTC. It encodes CASRPSGVGGYTF.

This chain connects TRBV7-2 to TRBJ2-7; 9 bases agree with TRBD1. The J segment lost 2 bases and the V segment lost 3 bases, leaving 5 bases of the junction unmatched. Germline loops: CDR1 SGHTA, CDR2 FQGNSA. This CDR3 contains 15 residues. The CDR3: CASSFRTGEAYEQYF. The CDR3 DNA reads as TGTGCCAGCAGCTTCCGGACAGGGGAGGCCTACGAGCAGTACTTC.

CDR3 nucleotides: TGTGCCATCAGGGAACAGGCGATACGACATTCACCCCTCCACTTT. It encodes CAIREQAIRHSPLHF. This chain links TRBV10-3 with TRBJ1-6; the D gene is possibly TRBD1 (5 bases). V lost 6 bases and J 8 bases, leaving 17 bases between the germline ends. The CDR3 is 15 amino acids. The V gene's germline CDR1 is ENHRY and CDR2 SYGVKD.

This sequence joins TRBV7-2 and TRBJ2-7; 12 nucleotides align to TRBD2. Losses at the gene ends were 3 bases for V and 3 bases for J; bases not matched to a gene: 6. Per the germline V gene, CDR1 is SGHTA and CDR2 is FQGNSA. This CDR3 region has 16 residues. CDR3 residues: CASSLTSGSGYYEQYF. The CDR3 DNA follows: TGTGCCAGCAGCTTGACTAGCGGGAGCGGGTACTACGAGCAGTACTTC.

This clone occurred once. The V call is TRBV10-3, the J call TRBJ2-3; 13 bases align to TRBD2. Germline V gene sequence: CDR1 ENHRY, CDR2 SYGVKD. The CDR3 is 17 amino acids. V lost 6 bases, J lost 5 bases, and 11 bases stayed unmatched. The CDR3 region is CAISTSGGAGFRDTQYF. CDR3 nucleotide sequence: TGTGCCATCAGCACTAGCGGGGGGGCCGGTTTTAGAGATACGCAGTATTTT.

This clone has just one count. J is TRBJ1-1 and V is TRBV20-1, with D unclear. The CDR3 length is 11 residues. V was cut by 0 bases and J by 5 bases, with 4 bases left in between. In germline, CDR1 is DFQATT, CDR2 SNEGSKA (reference sequence). CDR3 loop: CSARDSTEAFF. In DNA form, the CDR3 reads TGCAGTGCTAGAGATAGTACTGAAGCTTTCTTT.

The gene calls are TRBV12-5 and TRBJ1-2; 7 positions agree with TRBD1. Unmatched junction bases numbered 6, after V lost 5 bases and J lost 0 bases. Germline CDR1 LGHNT, CDR2 FRNRAP. This CDR3 has 15 amino acids. CDR3: CASGLRQGANYGYTF. CDR3 DNA sequence: TGTGCTAGTGGTCTCCGACAGGGAGCTAACTATGGCTACACCTTC.

This chain links TRBV7-3 with TRBJ2-3; D remains unclear. This CDR3 is built from 13 residues. The germline V gene encodes CDR1 SGHTA and CDR2 FQGTGA. The V end lost 2 bases, the J end lost 1 base, and 4 bases lay between the germline ends. This CDR3 is CASSLGRTDTQYF. In nucleotides, the CDR3 is TGTGCCAGCAGCTTAGGGCGCACAGATACGCAGTATTTT.

The rearrangement joins TRBV28 to TRBJ2-7; tentatively, D is TRBD1 (6 bases). The CDR3 length is 15 residues. V lost 6 bases to trimming and J lost 3 bases, with 18 bases between them. Germline V gene data show CDR1 as MDHEN and CDR2 as SYDVKM. The CDR3 is CASRGGRGLFYEQYF. The CDR3 coding sequence is TGTGCCAGCAGGGGTGGCAGGGGCCTATTCTACGAGCAGTACTTC.

The chain is built from TRBV19 and TRBJ1-1, with D maybe TRBD1 (5 bases). Germline V gene sequence: CDR1 LNHDA, CDR2 SQIVND (reference sequence). The V and J ends lost 9 bases and 10 bases respectively, with 21 bases between them. The CDR3 runs to 13 residues. CDR3 residues: CASKKSSGIGAFF. In DNA, the CDR3 is TGTGCCAGCAAGAAAAGTTCAGGGATTGGAGCTTTCTTT.